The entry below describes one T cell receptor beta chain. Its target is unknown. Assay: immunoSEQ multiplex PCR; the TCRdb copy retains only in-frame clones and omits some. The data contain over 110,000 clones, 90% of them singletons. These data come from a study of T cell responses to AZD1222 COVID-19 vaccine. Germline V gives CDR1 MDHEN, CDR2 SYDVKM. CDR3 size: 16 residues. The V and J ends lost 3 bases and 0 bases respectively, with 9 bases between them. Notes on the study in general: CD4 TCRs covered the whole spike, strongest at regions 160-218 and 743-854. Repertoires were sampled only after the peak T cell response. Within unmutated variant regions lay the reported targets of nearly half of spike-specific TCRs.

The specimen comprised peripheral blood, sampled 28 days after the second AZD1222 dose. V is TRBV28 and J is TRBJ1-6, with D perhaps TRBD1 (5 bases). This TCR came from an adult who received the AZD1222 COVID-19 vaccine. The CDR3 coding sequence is TGTGCCAGCAGTTTGGTCACAGGCTCCTATAATTCACCCCTCCACTTT. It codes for CASSLVTGSYNSPLHF.